The rows below give T cell receptor beta chains drawn from one sample of a study of CD8 T cell repertoires and HIV-1 epitope variants. Here immunoSEQ multiplex PCR was the method, and the copy in TCRdb shows in-frame clones only, minus some. The sample carries over 90,000 clones, almost 75% recorded once. Input material: uncultured baseline CD8+ T cells from peripheral blood mononuclear cells (PBMCs). The receptors come from a male donor with HIV. CDR3s leave out the opening cysteine and the closing phenylalanine or tryptophan. D genes are given only for firm matches.

v_call	j_call	d_call	cdr3_aa
TRBV27	TRBJ2-3	TRBD1	ASSSTGVPDTQY
TRBV15	TRBJ1-4	TRBD1	ATSRLGTVTNEKLF
TRBV21-1	TRBJ2-5	NA	ASSKEDRGSSETQY
TRBV6-5	TRBJ2-1	TRBD1	ASSDRESLNEQF
TRBV9	TRBJ2-1	TRBD2	ASSVPIAGGRRDEQF
TRBV5-1	TRBJ2-5	TRBD2	ASGGETSGARETQY
TRBV7-6	TRBJ2-5	NA	ASSLGGGRTETQY
TRBV7-4	TRBJ2-3	NA	ASSLGFTDTQY
TRBV29-1	TRBJ1-2	NA	SVRAGMGYGYT
TRBV5-4	TRBJ2-3	NA	ASSSQGSTDTQY
TRBV9	TRBJ2-1	TRBD1	ASSLTGGDINEQF
TRBV7-6	TRBJ2-5	NA	ASSLVLQGQETQY
TRBV7-2	TRBJ2-3	NA	ASSLDGQGTDTQY
TRBV7-9	TRBJ1-1	NA	ASSLGLVLGTMNTEAF
TRBV7-2	TRBJ2-5	TRBD1	ASSLAGTGQGETQY
TRBV5-6	TRBJ1-6	NA	ASSSWGAINSPLH
TRBV5-5	TRBJ1-1	NA	ASSFSHVPNTEAF
TRBV7-3	TRBJ2-3	TRBD1	ASSATGRSSTQY
TRBV4-2	TRBJ2-7	NA	ASSQGAGDEQY
TRBV4-1	TRBJ2-4	NA	ASSLQQDTGTGIQY
TRBV5-1	TRBJ2-7	TRBD1	ASSLGTGPSYEQY
TRBV7-9	TRBJ2-7	TRBD1	ASSLQGAPYEQY
TRBV7-6	TRBJ1-5	TRBD1	ASSLWQGANQPQH
TRBV7-8	TRBJ2-7	NA	ASSLTASSYEQY
TRBV10-3	TRBJ1-5	NA	AISESHNQPQH
TRBV29-1	TRBJ2-5	NA	SATLGGRPQETQY
TRBV29-1	TRBJ2-3	TRBD1	SASQGSVGSDTQY
TRBV5-5	TRBJ2-7	NA	ASSFSTGYPYEQY
TRBV27	TRBJ1-4	NA	ASSSGAPQEKLF
TRBV13	TRBJ1-6	NA	ASSFSTPGPLH
TRBV27	TRBJ2-7	NA	ASSLVSPSYEQY
TRBV6-1	TRBJ2-7	NA	ASSERRDEQY
TRBV19	TRBJ2-7	TRBD1	ASSMGDRYEQY
TRBV19	TRBJ2-6	NA	ASSIDLRGANVLT
TRBV28	TRBJ2-1	NA	ASSSLSYRDINEQF
TRBV7-9	TRBJ1-5	TRBD1	ASSPTGGAGQPQH
TRBV9	TRBJ1-6	NA	ASSVALGNSPLH
TRBV7-3	TRBJ2-1	NA	ASSRGYEQF
TRBV20-1	TRBJ2-7	NA	SAQGIEVQY
TRBV28	TRBJ2-1	TRBD2	ASSWTSGSSVEQF
TRBV29-1	TRBJ1-1	NA	SVGVGMNTEAF
TRBV7-2	TRBJ1-6	TRBD1	ASSLGQGAYNSPLH
TRBV28	TRBJ2-5	NA	ASSRSRPVQETQY
TRBV5-1	TRBJ1-4	NA	ASSIGEGASGKLF
TRBV5-1	TRBJ1-2	NA	ASSPRLGQDYGYT
TRBV6-1	TRBJ2-7	TRBD1	ASSTGGYEQY
TRBV7-9	TRBJ1-6	NA	ASSPTWANSPLH
TRBV9	TRBJ2-1	TRBD1	ASSVPLERTGGNEQF